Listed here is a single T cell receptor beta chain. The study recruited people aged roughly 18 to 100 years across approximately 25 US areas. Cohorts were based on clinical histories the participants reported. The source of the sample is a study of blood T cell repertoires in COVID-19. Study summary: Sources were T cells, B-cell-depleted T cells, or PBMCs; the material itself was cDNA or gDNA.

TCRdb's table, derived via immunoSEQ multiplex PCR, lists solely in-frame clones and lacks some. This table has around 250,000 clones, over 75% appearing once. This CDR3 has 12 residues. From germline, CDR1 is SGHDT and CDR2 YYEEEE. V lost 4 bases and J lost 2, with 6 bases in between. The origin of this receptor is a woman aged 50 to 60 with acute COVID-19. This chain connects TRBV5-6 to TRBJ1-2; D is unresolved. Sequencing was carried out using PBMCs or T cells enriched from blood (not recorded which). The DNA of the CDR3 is TGTGCCAGCAGCAGGAGAAACTATGGCTACACCTTC. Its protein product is CASSRRNYGYTF.